These 31 T cell receptor beta chains originate from one sample sequenced in a study of neoadjuvant anti-PD-1 for oral cavity cancer. The time point denotes: after neoadjuvant nivolumab, at surgical resection. Sequencing used immunoSEQ multiplex PCR; TCRdb keeps in-frame clones, though not all of them. The sample carries roughly 20,000 clones, 35% to 50% recorded once. Specimen: tumor tissue, collected after nivolumab (anti-PD-1) treatment. The receptors derive from a person aged 35-80 years with oral cavity squamous cell carcinoma.

The J gene is TRBJ2-3, the V gene TRBV7-9; D is unclear. Looked up from germline, CDR1 is SEHNR and CDR2 is FQNEAQ (reference sequence). V lost 3 bases to trimming and J lost 0 bases, with 10 bases between them. The CDR3 sequence is 15 residues long. In DNA form, the CDR3 reads TGTGCCAGCAGCTTGCCGGGCTCTAGCACAGATACGCAGTATTTT. Encoded protein: CASSLPGSSTDTQYF.

The CDR3 reads CASSLAYTDRDQPQHF. Written as DNA, the CDR3 is TGTGCCAGCAGCTTAGCGTATACGGACAGAGATCAGCCCCAGCATTTT. The rearrangement joins TRBV7-9 to TRBJ1-5; a weak D match, TRBD1 (6 bases). Per germline, CDR1 SEHNR and CDR2 FQNEAQ (reference sequence). The CDR3 has 16 residues. The ends were cut back, 0 bases at V and 5 bases at J, with 14 bases in the middle. Variable domain in full (rest from reference TRBV7-9 and TRBJ1-5): DTGVSQNPRHKITKRGQNVTFRCDPISEHNRLYWYRQTLGQGPEFLTYFQNEAQLEKSRLLSDRFSAERPKGSFSTLEIQRTEQGDSAMYLCASSLAYTDRDQPQHFGDGTRLSIL.

This clone appeared a few times. The chain has TRBV7-2 and TRBJ1-5, with TRBD1 as a possible D gene (5 bases). The CDR3 runs 13 residues. V dropped 1 base and J dropped 11 bases, with 12 bases sitting between them. Germline assignment: CDR1 SGHTA and CDR2 FQGNSA. CDR3 loop: CASSLDWGKTQHF. CDR3 sequence (DNA): TGTGCCAGCAGCTTAGACTGGGGGAAGACCCAGCATTTT.

This clone was recorded many times. The rearrangement links TRBV30 to TRBJ1-2; D gene unclear. Trimming cost V 2 bases and J 8 bases, with 12 bases left between them. This CDR3 comprises 12 residues. Germline lookup yields CDR1 GTSNPN and CDR2 SVGIG (reference sequence). Here the CDR3 reads CAWSIQTGGYTF. The CDR3 DNA is TGTGCCTGGAGTATTCAGACGGGCGGCTACACCTTC.

The V gene is TRBV5-4, the J gene TRBJ1-1, with D tentatively TRBD1 (6 bases). V was clipped by 0 bases and J by 4 bases, with 16 bases between them. This CDR3 is 16 amino acids long. The V gene's germline CDR1 is SGHNT and CDR2 YYREEE (reference sequence). CDR3 protein: CASSLGNRERGTEAFF. The CDR3 nucleotides read TGTGCCAGCAGCTTGGGGAACAGGGAACGGGGCACTGAAGCTTTCTTT.

The J gene is TRBJ2-7, the V gene TRBV4-2; 9 positions agree with TRBD1. The CDR3 loop spans 17 amino acids. The V gene's germline CDR1 is LGHNA and CDR2 YNFKEQ. V lost 3 bases to trimming and J lost 0 bases; unmatched junction nucleotides: 9. In DNA, the CDR3 is TGTGCCAGCAGCCAGTCCGGACAGGGGCCCACCTCCTACGAGCAGTACTTC. Its translation is CASSQSGQGPTSYEQYF.

V is TRBV5-6 and J is TRBJ2-7, with 13 bases that match TRBD2. Germline CDR1 SGHDT, CDR2 YYEEEE. The CDR3 is 15 amino acids. The V segment lost 4 bases and the J segment 2 bases; nucleotides outside the gene matches: 3. CDR3 residues: CASSQLAGGTYEQYF. The CDR3 bases are TGTGCCAGCAGCCAACTAGCGGGGGGGACCTACGAGCAGTACTTC.

This clone was counted only a few times. The rearrangement uses TRBV5-5 and TRBJ2-7, with 12 bases lining up with TRBD2. CDR3 length equals 17 residues. The germline V gene encodes CDR1 SGHKS and CDR2 YYEKEE (reference sequence). The junction had 10 bases not matched to a gene; V was cut back by 3 bases and J by 3 bases. CDR3 nucleotides: TGTGCCAGCAGCTCTCGCCACTTGACTAGCGGGGGCTACGAGCAGTACTTC. Its translation is CASSSRHLTSGGYEQYF. Looking up the rest from reference TRBV5-5 and TRBJ2-7 gives the full variable domain: DAGVTQSPTHLIKTRGQQVTLRCSPISGHKSVSWYQQVLGQGPQFIFQYYEKEERGRGNFPDRFSARQFPNYSSELNVNALLLGDSALYLCASSSRHLTSGGYEQYFGPGTRLTVT.

The CDR3 bases are TGTGCCAGCAGCTTGGTGGGAGGGTATGGCTACACCTTC. Its translation is CASSLVGGYGYTF. The chain combines TRBV5-5 with TRBJ1-2; D not resolved. The CDR3 totals 13 residues. V was shortened by 0 bases and J by 5 bases, with 8 bases between the two germline ends. CDR1 and CDR2 (germline): SGHKS, YYEKEE (reference sequence). The complete variable domain, with remaining parts taken from reference TRBV5-5 and TRBJ1-2, reads DAGVTQSPTHLIKTRGQQVTLRCSPISGHKSVSWYQQVLGQGPQFIFQYYEKEERGRGNFPDRFSARQFPNYSSELNVNALLLGDSALYLCASSLVGGYGYTFGSGTRLTVV.

This chain links TRBV5-1 with TRBJ2-7; D might be TRBD1 (6 bases). Trimming stripped 4 bases from V and 0 bases from J, with 14 bases between. The CDR3 has 15 residues. Germline lookup yields CDR1 SGHRS and CDR2 YFSETQ. The CDR3 sequence is CASSQTTGSSYEQYF. CDR3 bases: TGCGCCAGCAGCCAAACCACAGGGAGCTCCTACGAGCAGTACTTC.

The genes are TRBV19 and TRBJ2-1; TRBD2 is a possible D gene (5 bases). This CDR3 has 15 amino acids. Germline lookup yields CDR1 LNHDA and CDR2 SQIVND (reference sequence). Trimming removed 6 bases at V and 7 bases at J, with 19 bases between. CDR3 residues: CASRSRAAGGNEQFF. CDR3 DNA: TGTGCCAGTAGAAGCCGGGCCGCGGGTGGAAATGAGCAGTTCTTC.

V and J are TRBV4-2 and TRBJ1-2; D may be TRBD1 (5 bases). The V gene lost 0 bases and the J gene lost 7 bases, with 9 bases spanning the gap. This CDR3 has 13 residues. CDR1 is LGHNA and CDR2 is YNFKEQ in the germline V gene. The CDR3 region is CASSQDSGGGYTF. As DNA, the CDR3 is TGTGCCAGCAGCCAAGATTCGGGGGGTGGCTACACCTTC.

V is TRBV15 and J is TRBJ2-7; tentatively, D is TRBD1 (6 bases). The V end was cut by 0 bases, the J end by 8 bases, with 14 bases between. The CDR3 is 14 residues long. Germline V gene data show CDR1 as LNHNV and CDR2 as YYDKDF (reference sequence). The CDR3 loop is CATSRDLEQGQQYF. The CDR3 DNA is TGTGCCACCAGCAGAGATCTGGAACAGGGCCAGCAGTACTTC.

The rearrangement links TRBV7-2 to TRBJ2-5, with TRBD2 identical over 12 bases. The germline V gene has CDR1 SGHTA and CDR2 FQGNSA. The V and J ends lost 4 bases and 3 bases, in that order; junction bases with no gene match: 3. The CDR3 contains 15 residues. The CDR3 bases are TGTGCCAGCAGCTCTCGGACTAGCGGGAAAGAGACCCAGTACTTC. This translates into CASSSRTSGKETQYF.

This clone appeared a few times. This sequence joins TRBV9 and TRBJ2-1, with D perhaps TRBD2 (7 bases). Trimming cost V 3 bases and J 0 bases, with 13 bases left between them. CDR1 is SGDLS and CDR2 is YYNGEE in the germline V gene. This CDR3 has 16 residues. CDR3 sequence reads: CASSAGGGGSYNEQFF. The CDR3 bases are TGTGCCAGCAGCGCCGGGGGCGGGGGCTCCTACAATGAGCAGTTCTTC.

This clone was detected only a few times. The chain uses TRBV18 and TRBJ1-2; D is possibly TRBD1 (5 bases). The CDR3 runs 13 residues. Between the trimmed V and J ends, which lost 3 bases and 7 bases, there was a span of 12 bases. Germline V gives CDR1 KGHSH, CDR2 LQKENI. The CDR3 is CASSPKGSPGYTF. For the CDR3, the DNA is TGTGCCAGCTCACCGAAGGGGTCGCCTGGCTACACCTTC.

V is TRBV5-1 and J is TRBJ1-4; a weak D match, TRBD1 (5 bases). Germline CDR1 and CDR2: SGHRS and YFSETQ. The CDR3 is 15 residues long. Trimming took 0 bases from V and 3 from J, leaving 9 bases between them. The CDR3 sequence is CASSLGAGPNEKLFF. The CDR3 DNA is TGCGCCAGCAGCTTGGGAGCAGGGCCTAATGAAAAACTGTTTTTT.

By sample share, this clone is medium-sized (0.01 to 0.1%). The V call is TRBV7-2, the J call TRBJ1-6; D gene ambiguous. Trimming cost V 6 bases and J 8 bases, with 8 bases left between them. From germline, CDR1 is SGHTA and CDR2 FQGNSA. The CDR3 runs to 12 residues. CDR3 in DNA: TGTGCCAGCAGGGGTGCAGATTCACCCCTCCACTTT. It specifies CASRGADSPLHF.

This chain joins TRBV30 and TRBJ1-1; D may be TRBD1 (5 bases). The V and J ends lost 1 base and 4 bases respectively, with 22 bases between them. The germline V gene encodes CDR1 GTSNPN and CDR2 SVGIG (reference sequence). The CDR3 has 17 residues. The CDR3 sequence is CAWSARACMWTPTEAFF. CDR3 DNA sequence: TGTGCCTGGAGTGCAAGAGCCTGTATGTGGACACCCACTGAAGCTTTCTTT.

V usage is TRBV5-1 and J usage is TRBJ2-7, with D perhaps TRBD1 (5 bases). Germline V gene data show CDR1 as SGHRS and CDR2 as YFSETQ. V lost 1 base, J lost 3 bases, and 14 bases lay in between. CDR3 length: 15 residues. The CDR3 loop reads CASSLSPDKDYEQYF. In nucleotides, the CDR3 is TGCGCCAGCAGCTTGTCCCCGGACAAAGACTACGAGCAGTACTTC. Combining the CDR3 with reference TRBV5-1 and TRBJ2-7 gives the whole variable domain KAGVTQTPRYLIKTRGQQVTLSCSPISGHRSVSWYQQTPGQGLQFLFEYFSETQRNKGNFPGRFSGRQFSNSRSEMNVSTLELGDSALYLCASSLSPDKDYEQYFGPGTRLTVT.

The V gene is TRBV5-1, the J gene TRBJ2-7; 8 bases match TRBD1. The CDR3 is 15 residues long. V lost 4 bases and J lost 1; bases outside the gene matches: 7. CDR1 is SGHRS and CDR2 is YFSETQ in the germline V gene. The DNA for the CDR3 is TGCGCCAGCAGCCCCCGACAGGGGTTGTCCTACGAGCAGTACTTC. It yields the protein CASSPRQGLSYEQYF. The whole variable domain, remainder taken from reference TRBV5-1 and TRBJ2-7, is KAGVTQTPRYLIKTRGQQVTLSCSPISGHRSVSWYQQTPGQGLQFLFEYFSETQRNKGNFPGRFSGRQFSNSRSEMNVSTLELGDSALYLCASSPRQGLSYEQYFGPGTRLTVT.

Here the CDR3 reads CASSFDTGELFF. CDR3 DNA: TGCGCCAGCAGCTTCGACACCGGGGAGCTGTTTTTT. J is TRBJ2-2 and V is TRBV5-1; D unresolved. This CDR3 comprises 12 residues. V lost 2 bases and J 3 bases, leaving 2 bases between the germline ends. CDR1 is SGHRS, CDR2 YFSETQ, per germline.

The table lists this clone with a few counts. The CDR3 nucleotides are TGTGCCAGCAGAATCCGACAGGGGGCGAACACCGGGGAGCTGTTTTTT. Amino acid sequence: CASRIRQGANTGELFF. This sequence joins TRBV2 and TRBJ2-2; the match to TRBD1 covers 9 bases. V gave up 6 bases and J gave up 0 bases; unmatched junction bases: 5. The CDR3 sequence is 16 residues long. CDR1 is SNHLY and CDR2 is FYNNEI in the germline V gene. The full variable domain, with the rest looked up from reference TRBV2 and TRBJ2-2, is EPEVTQTPSHQVTQMGQEVILRCVPISNHLYFYWYRQILGQKVEFLVSFYNNEISEKSEIFDDQFSVERPDGSNFTLKIRSTKLEDSAMYFCASRIRQGANTGELFFGEGSRLTVL.

This chain uses TRBV7-2 with TRBJ1-5; 8 positions match TRBD1. J was trimmed by 5 bases and V by 5 bases; bases with no gene match: 5. This CDR3 contains 14 residues. The germline CDR1 and CDR2 sequences are SGHTA and FQGNSA. The CDR3 nucleotides read TGTGCCAGCAGCCAAACGACAGGGGATCAGCCCCAGCATTTT. Translating gives CASSQTTGDQPQHF.

The chain carries TRBV19 and TRBJ1-5, with 10 bases matching TRBD1. V lost 9 bases and J lost 7; bases outside the gene matches: 3. The CDR3 totals 12 residues. Germline values: CDR1 LNHDA, CDR2 SQIVND (reference sequence). The CDR3 DNA reads as TGTGCCAGCGGACAGGGGGGGCAGCCCCAGCATTTT. It yields the protein CASGQGGQPQHF.

V and J are TRBV7-9 and TRBJ2-7; TRBD1 aligns across 7 bases. This CDR3 contains 13 residues. The V segment lost 5 bases and the J segment 1 base; nucleotides outside the gene matches: 2. The germline V gene encodes CDR1 SEHNR and CDR2 FQNEAQ (reference sequence). The CDR3 nucleotides read TGTGCCAGCAGCGAGACAGGGTCCTACGAGCAGTACTTC. This translates into CASSETGSYEQYF.

This clone was seen only a few times. This chain connects TRBV14 to TRBJ2-7, with D hard to call. CDR3 length: 15 amino acids. Germline CDR1 SGHDN, CDR2 FVKESK. V dropped 1 base and J dropped 0 bases, with 10 bases sitting between them. CDR3 amino acids: CASSQGAGRSYEQYF. CDR3 nucleotides: TGTGCCAGCAGCCAAGGAGCAGGCCGCTCCTACGAGCAGTACTTC. Complete variable domain (other parts from reference TRBV14 and TRBJ2-7): EAGVTQFPSHSVIEKGQTVTLRCDPISGHDNLYWYRRVMGKEIKFLLHFVKESKQDESGMPNNRFLAERTGGTYSTLKVQPAELEDSGVYFCASSQGAGRSYEQYFGPGTRLTVT.

This clone has just a few counts. Compared with germline, one end of the junction differs, possibly owing to a read error. The chain carries TRBV5-5 and TRBJ1-1; possible D gene TRBD1, 5 bases. This CDR3 spans 14 amino acids. In germline, CDR1 is SGHKS, CDR2 YYEKEE (reference sequence). CDR3 amino acids: CASSPRQGGTEAFF. The CDR3 DNA sequence: TGCGCCAGCAGCCCAAGGCAGGGTGGGACTGAAGCTTTCTTT.

J is TRBJ1-1 and V is TRBV5-1, with TRBD1 as a possible D gene (6 bases). The germline V and J ends were trimmed by 5 bases and 5 bases, with 16 bases remaining between them. This CDR3 comprises 14 residues. Germline V gene sequence: CDR1 SGHRS, CDR2 YFSETQ. Here the CDR3 reads CASSPRDTYTEAFF. CDR3 bases: TGCGCCAGCAGTCCTCGGGACACCTATACTGAAGCTTTCTTT.

For the CDR3, the DNA is TGTGCCAGCAGCCAAGCCCACTTAGGGGTGTTAAATGAGCAGTTCTTC. Protein sequence: CASSQAHLGVLNEQFF. The chain employs TRBV4-2 and TRBJ2-1, with D possibly matching TRBD1 (5 bases). The CDR3 is made up of 16 amino acids. Germline V gene lookup returns CDR1 LGHNA and CDR2 YNFKEQ. Between the trimmed V and J ends, which lost 1 base and 7 bases, there was a span of 17 bases.

The CDR3 reads CASSPSPRGRHEQFF. The CDR3 nucleotides read TGTGCCAGCAGCCCTAGCCCCCGAGGGCGACATGAGCAGTTCTTC. The chain links TRBV6-5 to TRBJ2-1; TRBD2 is a possible D gene (5 bases). Germline loops: CDR1 MNHEY, CDR2 SVGAGI. The CDR3 runs 15 residues. Between the trimmed V and J ends, which lost 6 bases and 8 bases, there was a span of 20 bases.